Presented here are 12 T cell receptor beta chains from one specimen sequenced in a study of metastatic and nonmetastatic thyroid tumors. There were no patients who had received any treatment before thyroid surgery. TCRdb re-called clones via MiXCR from the PCR reads. The repertoire has tens of thousands of clones, approximately 19% of them found once; the top ten carry about 4.2%. Material for sequencing was blood. These receptor sequences come from a male donor with papillary thyroid cancer or a benign thyroid nodule (not recorded which). Some clones in this sample may be carry-over from other donors' samples.

This chain links TRBV6-1 with TRBJ2-1, with D tentatively TRBD1 (5 bases). The germline V and J ends were trimmed by 4 bases and 13 bases, with 14 bases remaining between them. CDR3 size: 12 residues. Germline loops: CDR1 MNHNS, CDR2 SASEGT. The CDR3 DNA reads as TGTGCCAGCAGTGCCTCCAGGGTTCATCAGTTCTTC. Translation: CASSASRVHQFF.

This clone occurred many times. The V and J genes are TRBV6-1 and TRBJ2-5, with D perhaps matching TRBD2 (5 bases). The germline gives CDR1 MNHNS, CDR2 SASEGT. The CDR3 contains 14 residues. Trimming cost V 8 bases and J 1 base, with 14 bases left between them. CDR3 nucleotides: TGTGCCAGCCGGGAAGACCCAACCCAAGAGACCCAGTACTTC. Its translation: CASREDPTQETQYF.

This clone occurred a few times. The V gene is TRBV5-4, the J gene TRBJ2-1, with a possible D match to TRBD2 (6 bases). Trimming removed 2 bases from V and 5 bases from J, with 11 bases in between. There are 14 residues in the CDR3. Germline V gives CDR1 SGHNT, CDR2 YYREEE (reference sequence). This CDR3 reads CASSFRTTNNEQFF. The CDR3 nucleotides read TGTGCCAGCAGCTTTCGGACTACCAACAATGAGCAGTTCTTC. Based on the CDR3 plus reference TRBV5-4 and TRBJ2-1, the full variable domain is ETGVTQSPTHLIKTRGQQVTLRCSSQSGHNTVSWYQQALGQGPQFIFQYYREEENGRGNFPPRFSGLQFPNYSSELNVNALELDDSALYLCASSFRTTNNEQFFGPGTRLTVL.

Notes on this clone: A read error may produce the germline difference seen at one junction end. The same CDR3 also results from other DNA sequences found in this sample. V usage is TRBV11-2 and J usage is TRBJ2-2, with D possibly being TRBD2 (6 bases). There are 16 residues in the CDR3. Germline CDR1 reads SGHAT; CDR2 reads FQNNGV. CDR3: CASSLVAESNTGELFF. The CDR3, as DNA: TGTGCCAGCAGCTTAGTAGCGGAGTCGAATACCGGGGAGCTGTTTTTT. The full variable domain, with the rest looked up from reference TRBV11-2 and TRBJ2-2, is EAGVAQSPRYKIIEKRQSVAFWCNPISGHATLYWYQQILGQGPKLLIQFQNNGVVDDSQLPKDRFSAERLKGVDSTLKIQPAKLEDSAVYLCASSLVAESNTGELFFGEGSRLTVL.

In this sample, this clone turned up many times. V usage is TRBV18 and J usage is TRBJ2-7; D remains ambiguous. Trimming removed 5 bases at V and 5 bases at J, with 13 bases between. This CDR3 contains 13 residues. The germline V gene has CDR1 KGHSH and CDR2 LQKENI. CDR3 coding DNA: TGTGCCAGCTCAGACTTAGCAATCCACGAGCAGTACTTC. Translation gives CASSDLAIHEQYF.

This clone was seen repeatedly, ten times or more. The rearrangement uses TRBV19 and TRBJ2-2; D is uncertain. Germline V gives CDR1 LNHDA, CDR2 SQIVND (reference sequence). Deletions cut 1 base from V and 3 bases from J, with 9 bases between. The length of the CDR3 is 15 residues. The CDR3 is CASSIARVDTGELFF. In nucleotides, the CDR3 is TGTGCCAGTAGTATAGCAAGGGTTGACACCGGGGAGCTGTTTTTT.

The chain joins TRBV11-1 to TRBJ1-2, with D tentatively TRBD1 (6 bases). The ends were cut back, 5 bases at V and 5 bases at J, with 21 bases in the middle. In germline, CDR1 is SGHAT, CDR2 FQDESV (reference sequence). This CDR3 comprises 16 residues. CDR3 sequence: CASSSGNRDTIYGYTF. The CDR3 bases are TGTGCCAGCAGCAGTGGTAACCGGGACACAATATATGGCTACACCTTC.

This clone qualifies as medium-sized (0.01 to 0.1%). This sequence joins TRBV20-1 and TRBJ2-7, with D perhaps TRBD2 (6 bases). Per the germline V gene, CDR1 is DFQATT and CDR2 is SNEGSKA (reference sequence). Trimming took off 3 bases at V and 2 bases at J, with 8 bases between the two ends. The CDR3 is 12 residues long. The CDR3 DNA is TGCAGTGCTAGCGGGAGCCCCTACGAGCAGTACTTC. Encoded protein: CSASGSPYEQYF.

By share, this clone counts as medium-sized. The chain employs TRBV6-5 and TRBJ2-7; D remains unclear. V lost 7 bases and J lost 6, with 31 bases in between. The CDR3 sequence is 18 residues long. Germline V CDR1 and CDR2: MNHEY, SVGAGI. This chain's CDR3 is CASTPPRASRFIGSEQYF. The CDR3 bases are TGTGCCAGCACCCCGCCCCGGGCCTCTAGATTTATAGGCTCCGAGCAGTACTTC.

The rearrangement links TRBV7-6 to TRBJ2-3; no firm D call. Looked up from germline, CDR1 is SGHVS and CDR2 is FNYEAQ. V dropped 1 base and J dropped 3 bases, with 23 bases sitting between them. The CDR3 runs 19 residues. This chain's CDR3 is CASSLVQTLAVRLTDTQYF. The CDR3, as DNA: TGTGCCAGCAGCTTAGTTCAGACACTCGCGGTCCGTTTGACAGATACGCAGTATTTT. The complete variable domain, with remaining parts taken from reference TRBV7-6 and TRBJ2-3, reads GAGVSQSPRYKVTKRGQDVALRCDPISGHVSLYWYRQALGQGPEFLTYFNYEAQQDKSGLPNDRFSAERPEGSISTLTIQRTEQRDSAMYRCASSLVQTLAVRLTDTQYFGPGTRLTVL.

This clone was detected ten times or more. The chain has TRBV20-1 and TRBJ1-2; 7 nucleotides agree with TRBD1. V lost 0 bases, J lost 8 bases, and 18 bases stayed unmatched. Germline loops: CDR1 DFQATT, CDR2 SNEGSKA (reference sequence). The length of the CDR3 is 17 residues. The CDR3 sequence: CSAREAWDSQNVAGYTF. The CDR3 DNA is TGCAGTGCTAGAGAGGCGTGGGACAGCCAAAATGTCGCGGGCTACACCTTC.

This clone was recorded at least ten times. The chain combines TRBV30 with TRBJ2-7, with D tentatively TRBD1 or TRBD2 (5 bases each). Trimming stripped 3 bases from V and 5 bases from J, with 29 bases between. Germline CDR1 GTSNPN, CDR2 SVGIG (reference sequence). This CDR3 is built from 18 residues. The CDR3 DNA follows: TGTGCCTGGAGAGACACGAGGTTTGGGACCACTGGCCAACACGAGCAGTACTTC. It is translated as CAWRDTRFGTTGQHEQYF.